This entry lists 28 T cell receptor beta chains sequenced from one sample in a study of response to subunit inactivated influenza vaccine. One entry per CDR3 protein results from TCRdb running MiXCR on the RT-PCR reads. This table holds 650,000 to 700,000 distinct CDR3 sequences, 15% to 17% found once. The sample here was PBMCs from blood, taken roughly 13 days after vaccination. These receptors all come from a man aged 50-60 years who received an inactivated influenza vaccine.

This clonotype has a handful of counts. This chain connects TRBV11-2 to TRBJ2-3, with D unresolved. The V end was cut by 4 bases, the J end by 0 bases, with 11 bases between. Germline V gives CDR1 SGHAT, CDR2 FQNNGV. This CDR3 is 15 amino acids long. The CDR3: CASSSTTTSTDTQYF. The CDR3 nucleotides are TGTGCCAGCAGCTCAACCACGACTAGCACAGATACGCAGTATTTT.

This clonotype has just a few counts. The chain links TRBV20-1 to TRBJ2-1; no clear D gene. V was clipped by 4 bases and J by 0 bases, with 16 bases between them. This CDR3 has 16 residues. Germline CDR1 DFQATT, CDR2 SNEGSKA (reference sequence). The CDR3 DNA sequence: TGCAGTGCTATCGATCGCGCCGGAACCTCCTACAATGAGCAGTTCTTC. This codes for CSAIDRAGTSYNEQFF.

The chain links TRBV7-2 to TRBJ1-3; D is unresolved. V gave up 1 base and J gave up 2 bases, with 9 bases separating them. The germline V gene encodes CDR1 SGHTA and CDR2 FQGNSA. The CDR3 runs 15 residues. The CDR3 DNA reads as TGTGCCAGCAGCTTAGGCTCTCGGACTGGAAACACCATATATTTT. Translation: CASSLGSRTGNTIYF.

This clonotype was seen once. The chain employs TRBV6-2 or TRBV6-3 and TRBJ2-3; TRBD2 aligns across 11 bases. This CDR3 region has 16 residues. In germline, CDR1 is MNHEY, CDR2 SVGEGT. The V segment lost 2 bases and the J segment 6 bases; nucleotides outside the gene matches: 7. The CDR3 nucleotides are TGTGCCAGCAGTTACCAAGGGACTAGCGGCGGTGATACGCAGTATTTT. Its protein is CASSYQGTSGGDTQYF.

This clonotype was observed a few times. V and J are TRBV6-2 or TRBV6-3 and TRBJ2-7; maybe TRBD1 (5 bases). CDR1 and CDR2 (germline): MNHEY, SVGEGT. The CDR3 is 16 residues long. Trimming removed 0 bases at V and 2 bases at J, with 14 bases between. The CDR3 DNA sequence: TGTGCCAGCAGTTACTCGAGGCAGGGCTACACCTACGAGCAGTACTTC. This gives the protein CASSYSRQGYTYEQYF.

There are a few counts of this clonotype. The rearrangement uses TRBV12-3 or TRBV12-4 and TRBJ2-7; D could derive from TRBD1 or TRBD2 (6 bases each). V lost 4 bases to trimming and J lost 6 bases, with 16 bases between them. This CDR3 has 14 amino acids. The CDR3 bases are TGTGCCAGCAGTTCCGGACTGGAGGGGGGCGAGCAGTACTTC. Protein: CASSSGLEGGEQYF.

The count of this clonotype is one. The rearrangement joins TRBV3-1 to TRBJ2-6, with 7 bases fitting TRBD2. CDR3 length: 21 amino acids. With V trimmed by 3 bases and J by 1 base, 18 bases remained unmatched. Germline V gene sequence: CDR1 LGHDT, CDR2 YNNKEL (reference sequence). The CDR3 bases are TGTGCCAGCAGCCAGCTTGGTGAGGGGAGGGCTTTGGCATCTGGGGCCAACGTCCTGACTTTC. Protein: CASSQLGEGRALASGANVLTF.

The genes are TRBV3-1 and TRBJ2-7; TRBD1 agrees at 7 bases. This CDR3 comprises 13 residues. Per germline, CDR1 LGHDT and CDR2 YNNKEL (reference sequence). With 6 bases clipped from V and 4 bases from J, the junction kept 6 bases outside the gene matches. The CDR3 spells CASRGDSKYEQYF. CDR3 coding DNA: TGTGCCAGCAGGGGGGACAGTAAGTACGAGCAGTACTTC.

This clonotype was observed a handful of times. This sequence joins TRBV29-1 and TRBJ2-7; D unresolved. V lost 6 bases and J lost 2, with 11 bases in between. There are 12 residues in the CDR3. The germline CDR1 and CDR2 sequences are SQVTM and ANQGSEA. CDR3 DNA: TGCAGCGTCGGACCTGGGCCCTACGAGCAGTACTTC. Its translation is CSVGPGPYEQYF.

The J gene is TRBJ2-1, the V gene TRBV7-2; 9 bases map to TRBD2. This CDR3 is built from 16 residues. After removal of 4 bases from V and 0 bases from J, the junction contained 4 bases not matched to a gene. Germline V gene lookup returns CDR1 SGHTA and CDR2 FQGNSA. The CDR3 sequence: CASSSSGASSYNEQFF. The CDR3 nucleotides are TGTGCCAGCAGCTCTAGCGGGGCTAGCTCCTACAATGAGCAGTTCTTC.

The chain uses TRBV28 and TRBJ2-5, with 11 positions matching TRBD2. This CDR3 contains 16 residues. Losses at the gene ends were 8 bases for V and 4 bases for J; bases not matched to a gene: 12. Germline CDR1 is MDHEN and CDR2 is SYDVKM. The CDR3 region is CASPSWGSGRGETQYF. The CDR3 DNA reads as TGTGCCAGCCCCTCCTGGGGTAGCGGGAGGGGAGAGACCCAGTACTTC.

This clonotype appeared a few times. This chain uses TRBV30 with TRBJ2-7; 9 bases map to TRBD1. CDR1 GTSNPN and CDR2 SVGIG come from the germline V gene (reference sequence). The V gene end was trimmed by 3 bases and the J gene end by 4 bases; junction bases not matched to a gene: 13. This CDR3 region has 16 residues. CDR3 bases: TGTGCCTGGAGCCTTCCGCCGGGACAGGGCTTGTACGAGCAGTACTTC. This codes for CAWSLPPGQGLYEQYF.

The chain employs TRBV7-6 and TRBJ2-7; 8 bases align to TRBD2. The CDR3 extends over 13 amino acids. Germline loops: CDR1 SGHVS, CDR2 FNYEAQ. V lost 5 bases and J lost 6; bases outside the gene matches: 6. The CDR3 here is CASSQSRGAEQYF. The DNA for the CDR3 is TGTGCCAGCAGCCAGTCGCGGGGGGCCGAGCAGTACTTC.

The chain links TRBV5-3 to TRBJ2-7, with D possibly being TRBD1 or TRBD2 (8 bases each). TRBV5-3 is reported as an ORF; its role is uncertain. The CDR3 is 18 amino acids. V was clipped by 0 bases and J by 0 bases, with 19 bases between them. CDR3 region: CARSLGVAGQGASYEQYF. The CDR3 region has the DNA TGTGCCAGAAGCTTGGGAGTAGCGGGGCAGGGGGCCTCCTACGAGCAGTACTTC.

This clonotype was observed a handful of times. The V call is TRBV28, the J call TRBJ2-3, with a weak D call TRBD1 (5 bases). This CDR3 is built from 13 residues. Germline loops: CDR1 MDHEN, CDR2 SYDVKM. The V and J ends lost 7 bases and 2 bases respectively, with 10 bases between them. CDR3 in amino acids: CASTGRDTDTQYF. CDR3 DNA: TGTGCCAGCACCGGCAGGGACACAGATACGCAGTATTTT.

Here the CDR3 reads CASSFLQGNTIYF. As DNA, the CDR3 is TGTGCCAGCAGTTTTCTCCAGGGAAACACCATATATTTT. V and J are TRBV12-3 or TRBV12-4 and TRBJ1-3; no clear D gene. This CDR3 has 13 residues. The germline V and J ends were trimmed by 3 bases and 4 bases, with 7 bases remaining between them.

The rearrangement joins TRBV7-2 to TRBJ2-7; D ambiguous. There are 14 residues in the CDR3. CDR1 and CDR2 (germline): SGHTA, FQGNSA. Trimming shortened V by 4 bases and J by 4 bases, and 14 bases separated the two germline ends. The CDR3 sequence is CASSSTNPPYEQYF. The CDR3, as DNA: TGTGCCAGCAGCTCTACCAACCCTCCTTACGAGCAGTACTTC.

This clonotype was detected a few times. The chain has TRBV10-3 and TRBJ1-5; the D gene is possibly TRBD1 (6 bases). V was pared by 3 bases and J by 7 bases, with 13 bases between. The germline V gene encodes CDR1 ENHRY and CDR2 SYGVKD. CDR3 length: 14 residues. CDR3 amino acids: CAISEGGAEQPQHF. In DNA form, the CDR3 reads TGTGCCATCAGTGAAGGGGGGGCAGAACAGCCCCAGCATTTT.

The gene calls are TRBV29-1 and TRBJ2-5; D may be TRBD1 (6 bases). Germline lookup yields CDR1 SQVTM and CDR2 ANQGSEA. This CDR3 has 16 residues. The V end was cut by 3 bases, the J end by 3 bases, with 20 bases between. This CDR3 is CSVETATGIRKETQYF. The DNA of the CDR3 is TGCAGCGTTGAGACAGCTACAGGGATTCGGAAAGAGACCCAGTACTTC.

The gene calls are TRBV9 and TRBJ2-3; TRBD2 aligns across 9 bases. Germline CDR1 is SGDLS and CDR2 is YYNGEE. V lost 3 bases and J lost 2; bases outside the gene matches: 7. The CDR3 has 16 residues. The CDR3 DNA reads TGTGCCAGCAGCGGTACTAGCGGGCGATCCACAGATACGCAGTATTTT. Translating it yields CASSGTSGRSTDTQYF.

The chain combines TRBV9 with TRBJ1-1; D gene uncertain. The germline CDR1 and CDR2 sequences are SGDLS and YYNGEE. The V end was cut by 0 bases, the J end by 1 base, with 4 bases between. The CDR3 loop spans 13 amino acids. CDR3 loop: CASSVDWNTEAFF. The CDR3 DNA is TGTGCCAGCAGCGTAGATTGGAACACTGAAGCTTTCTTT.

This clonotype appeared a few times. This chain connects TRBV3-1 to TRBJ2-5; 10 bases are a match to TRBD2. Germline V lookup: CDR1 LGHDT, CDR2 YNNKEL (reference sequence). V gave up 0 bases and J gave up 2 bases; unmatched junction bases: 9. CDR3 length equals 18 residues. CDR3 amino acids: CASSQEFLAGEKQETQYF. CDR3 sequence (DNA): TGTGCCAGCAGCCAAGAGTTTCTAGCGGGAGAAAAACAAGAGACCCAGTACTTC.

The sample holds many counts of this clonotype. The chain uses TRBV28 and TRBJ2-7, with D perhaps matching TRBD1 (6 bases). There are 15 residues in the CDR3. Germline V gives CDR1 MDHEN, CDR2 SYDVKM. V was clipped by 5 bases and J by 4 bases, with 18 bases between them. This CDR3 is CASSTDSSVLYEQYF. CDR3 bases: TGTGCCAGCAGTACGGACAGTTCCGTCCTATACGAGCAGTACTTC.

The chain combines TRBV20-1 with TRBJ1-1; 9 nucleotides match TRBD1. V shed 5 bases and J 3 bases; nucleotides not matched to a gene: 7. The CDR3 covers 14 residues. Germline lookup yields CDR1 DFQATT and CDR2 SNEGSKA (reference sequence). The CDR3, as DNA: TGCAGTGCTCGACAGGGGGGGGCGGACACTGAAGCTTTCTTT. Its translation is CSARQGGADTEAFF.

This clonotype was found a few times. The chain couples TRBV29-1 to TRBJ2-7, with TRBD2 identical over 13 bases. Germline CDR1 reads SQVTM; CDR2 reads ANQGSEA. This CDR3 contains 13 residues. With V trimmed by 7 bases and J by 5 bases, 5 bases remained unmatched. The CDR3 loop reads CSGRTSGSHEQYF. The CDR3 DNA sequence: TGCAGCGGCCGGACTAGCGGGAGCCACGAGCAGTACTTC.

This sequence joins TRBV28 and TRBJ2-3; D remains ambiguous. With 2 bases removed from V and 4 bases from J, the gap between germline ends came to 10 bases. CDR3 length equals 14 residues. Germline V lookup: CDR1 MDHEN, CDR2 SYDVKM. The CDR3 DNA reads as TGTGCCAGCAGTTTACCGGGTATCGCAGATACGCAGTATTTT. Protein product: CASSLPGIADTQYF.

J is TRBJ1-1 and V is TRBV27; perhaps TRBD1 as D (6 bases). The CDR3 spans 14 residues. Germline V CDR1 and CDR2: MNHEY, SMNVEV (reference sequence). V lost 2 bases and J lost 0, with 7 bases in between. DNA of the CDR3: TGTGCCAGCAGTTTAAACAGGGTGAACACTGAAGCTTTCTTT. Its translation is CASSLNRVNTEAFF.

There are a few counts of this clonotype. The rearrangement uses TRBV29-1 and TRBJ2-1, with a tentative D call TRBD1 (5 bases). The germline V and J ends were trimmed by 4 bases and 0 bases, with 16 bases remaining between them. This CDR3 contains 16 residues. Germline V gene data show CDR1 as SQVTM and CDR2 as ANQGSEA. CDR3 sequence: CSVAGSDRASYNEQFF. CDR3 in DNA: TGCAGCGTTGCAGGGTCTGACAGAGCCTCCTACAATGAGCAGTTCTTC.